A selection of T cell receptor beta chains follows, all from one sample in a study of beta chain features in type 1 diabetes. Clones were sequenced by immunoSEQ multiplex PCR, and TCRdb holds only the in-frame ones, with some missing. The table includes about 180,000 clones, almost 8% detected once. The sequenced sample consisted of central memory CD4+ T cells from blood. Receptors originate from a man aged 18 to 35 with type 1 diabetes. Each CDR3 is given with its conserved first and last residue. D genes are given only for firm matches. Clone sizes are given selectively: once, few, many, or a class where the clone is expanded.

clone_size: -
d_call: TRBD2
v_call: TRBV4-3
j_call: TRBJ2-7
cdr3_nt: TGCGCCAGCAGCCCCCGGGCTAGCGGGGGGGAACACGAGCAGTACTTC
cdr3_aa: CASSPRASGGEHEQYF

clone_size: few
d_call: TRBD2
v_call: TRBV19
j_call: TRBJ2-7
cdr3_nt: TGTGCCAGTAGTACAACTAGCGGGAACGTTCGCGAGCAGTACTTC
cdr3_aa: CASSTTSGNVREQYF

clone_size: few
d_call: TRBD1
v_call: TRBV28
j_call: TRBJ2-1
cdr3_nt: TGTGCCAGCAGGGGACAGGGAAGCTCCTACAATGAGCAGTTCTTC
cdr3_aa: CASRGQGSSYNEQFF

clone_size: few
d_call: -
v_call: TRBV28
j_call: TRBJ1-2
cdr3_nt: TGTGCCAGCAGTCGGGAGTTCTACACCTTC
cdr3_aa: CASSREFYTF

clone_size: few
d_call: -
v_call: TRBV28
j_call: TRBJ2-1
cdr3_nt: TGTGCCAGCAGTTGGACTCCTTACAATGAGCAGTTCTTC
cdr3_aa: CASSWTPYNEQFF

clone_size: many
d_call: -
v_call: TRBV5-1
j_call: TRBJ2-1
cdr3_nt: TGCGCCAGCAGCTCCCAGGGGGGAGGCAATGAGCAGTTCTTC
cdr3_aa: CASSSQGGGNEQFF

clone_size: -
d_call: TRBD1
v_call: TRBV28
j_call: TRBJ2-7
cdr3_nt: TGTGCCAGCACCGATGACAGGGTGACCAACGAGCAGTACTTC
cdr3_aa: CASTDDRVTNEQYF

clone_size: few
d_call: -
v_call: TRBV2
j_call: TRBJ2-5
cdr3_nt: TGTGCCAGCAGTGATATCAGCCAAGAGACCCAGTACTTC
cdr3_aa: CASSDISQETQYF

clone_size: few
d_call: -
v_call: TRBV7-2
j_call: TRBJ2-7
cdr3_nt: TGTGCCAGCAGCAAGGACAGCCTCAACTTCCCCGAGCAGTACTTC
cdr3_aa: CASSKDSLNFPEQYF

clone_size: few
d_call: -
v_call: TRBV5-1
j_call: TRBJ2-7
cdr3_nt: TGCGCCAGCAGCTTGGAAGAGAGCTCCTACGAGCAGTACTTC
cdr3_aa: CASSLEESSYEQYF

clone_size: -
d_call: -
v_call: TRBV5-4
j_call: TRBJ2-5
cdr3_nt: TGTGCCAGCAGCTTGAATAGACAACAAGAGACCCAGTACTTC
cdr3_aa: CASSLNRQQETQYF

clone_size: -
d_call: -
v_call: TRBV30
j_call: TRBJ1-2
cdr3_nt: TGTGCCCTGAGGACAGTAGGCTATGGCTACACCTTC
cdr3_aa: CALRTVGYGYTF

clone_size: few
d_call: -
v_call: TRBV7-2
j_call: TRBJ1-2
cdr3_nt: TGTGCCAGCACTTTTTCAAGGGTACTAGTTGGCTACACCTTC
cdr3_aa: CASTFSRVLVGYTF

clone_size: -
d_call: TRBD2
v_call: TRBV10-1
j_call: TRBJ2-1
cdr3_nt: TGCGCCAGCAGTGATGTGGGGGGGATCGATGAGCAGTTCTTC
cdr3_aa: CASSDVGGIDEQFF

clone_size: -
d_call: -
v_call: TRBV27
j_call: TRBJ1-1
cdr3_nt: TGTGCCAGCAGTTTTCAGGGGTCGAACACTGAAGCTTTCTTT
cdr3_aa: CASSFQGSNTEAFF

clone_size: few
d_call: -
v_call: TRBV2
j_call: TRBJ1-2
cdr3_nt: TGTGCCAGCAGTGCCGCGTGGGGGAGGGATGGCTACACCTTC
cdr3_aa: CASSAAWGRDGYTF

clone_size: -
d_call: -
v_call: TRBV30
j_call: TRBJ1-1
cdr3_nt: TGTGCCTGGAGTGTCAGCAGGGTGGCAGCTTTCTTT
cdr3_aa: CAWSVSRVAAFF

clone_size: few
d_call: TRBD1
v_call: TRBV28
j_call: TRBJ1-5
cdr3_nt: TGTGCCAGCAGCCATGGGACAGGGGGCGATCAGCCCCAGCATTTT
cdr3_aa: CASSHGTGGDQPQHF

clone_size: -
d_call: TRBD2
v_call: TRBV9
j_call: TRBJ2-7
cdr3_nt: TGTGCCAGCAGCGCTTTAGCGGGGCATTCCGGCGAGCAGTACTTC
cdr3_aa: CASSALAGHSGEQYF

clone_size: -
d_call: TRBD2
v_call: TRBV28
j_call: TRBJ2-1
cdr3_nt: TGTGCCAGCAGTTATTCTGGGGCGACTGGTGCTAGCGGGATTTACAATGAGCAGTTCTTC
cdr3_aa: CASSYSGATGASGIYNEQFF

clone_size: -
d_call: -
v_call: TRBV6-5
j_call: TRBJ1-2
cdr3_nt: TGTGCCAGCAGTTACTCGACCGGAGGCTATGGCTACACCTTC
cdr3_aa: CASSYSTGGYGYTF

clone_size: many
d_call: -
v_call: TRBV30
j_call: TRBJ1-1
cdr3_nt: TGTAGGGGCGGCACAGGGAGGGGCACTGAAGCTTTCTTT
cdr3_aa: CRGGTGRGTEAFF

clone_size: few
d_call: -
v_call: TRBV9
j_call: TRBJ1-1
cdr3_nt: TGTGCCAGCAGCGCCCGATACGGGGGGGACACTGAAGCTTTCTTT
cdr3_aa: CASSARYGGDTEAFF

clone_size: few
d_call: TRBD2
v_call: TRBV14
j_call: TRBJ2-3
cdr3_nt: TGTGCCAGCAGCCAAGACGTTAGCGGGAGAGTCACAGATACGCAGTATTTT
cdr3_aa: CASSQDVSGRVTDTQYF

clone_size: few
d_call: TRBD2
v_call: TRBV30
j_call: TRBJ2-2
cdr3_nt: TGTGCCTGGAGTTTGGGACTATCACTCCTGCCCGGGGAGCTGTTTTTT
cdr3_aa: CAWSLGLSLLPGELFF

clone_size: -
d_call: -
v_call: TRBV25-1
j_call: TRBJ2-1
cdr3_nt: TGTGCCAGCAGTGAGGGTCGGGTATACAATGAGCAGTTCTTC
cdr3_aa: CASSEGRVYNEQFF

clone_size: -
d_call: -
v_call: TRBV30
j_call: TRBJ1-4
cdr3_nt: TGTGCCTGGGGACCCTCCCAGCGGGAAAAACTGTTTTTT
cdr3_aa: CAWGPSQREKLFF

clone_size: few
d_call: -
v_call: TRBV4-2
j_call: TRBJ1-4
cdr3_nt: TGTGCCAGCAGCCAAGAAAAAGCTGCAACTAATGAAAAACTGTTTTTT
cdr3_aa: CASSQEKAATNEKLFF

clone_size: -
d_call: TRBD1
v_call: TRBV28
j_call: TRBJ2-7
cdr3_nt: TGTGCCAGTTCGAGACAGGGTGGGTACGAGCAGTACTTC
cdr3_aa: CASSRQGGYEQYF

clone_size: few
d_call: TRBD1
v_call: TRBV7-8
j_call: TRBJ2-5
cdr3_nt: TGTGCCAGCAGCTTAGCCGACAGGGTATGGACCCAGTACTTC
cdr3_aa: CASSLADRVWTQYF

clone_size: -
d_call: -
v_call: TRBV5-4
j_call: TRBJ2-3
cdr3_nt: TGTGCCAGCAGCTTGTCTTCAGATACGCAGTATTTT
cdr3_aa: CASSLSSDTQYF

clone_size: -
d_call: TRBD2
v_call: TRBV5-4
j_call: TRBJ2-3
cdr3_nt: TGTGCCAGCAGCCCACCCGTCGGGGGGGACACAGATACGCAGTATTTT
cdr3_aa: CASSPPVGGDTDTQYF

clone_size: -
d_call: TRBD1
v_call: TRBV30
j_call: TRBJ1-1
cdr3_nt: TGTGCCTGGAGGCGACAGGGGGCCACTGAAGCTTTCTTT
cdr3_aa: CAWRRQGATEAFF

clone_size: -
d_call: TRBD1
v_call: TRBV7-9
j_call: TRBJ1-2
cdr3_nt: TGTGCCAGCAGCGGGATTCGGGACAGGGAGGAGAGTGGCTACACCTTC
cdr3_aa: CASSGIRDREESGYTF

clone_size: few
d_call: TRBD1
v_call: TRBV29-1
j_call: TRBJ2-2
cdr3_nt: TGCAGCGGCGGGACAGGGGTCGACACCGGGGAGCTGTTTTTT
cdr3_aa: CSGGTGVDTGELFF

clone_size: many
d_call: TRBD1
v_call: TRBV29-1
j_call: TRBJ1-2
cdr3_nt: TGCAGCGTTGAAGCCGCAGGGGGTGGCTACACCTTC
cdr3_aa: CSVEAAGGGYTF

clone_size: few
d_call: -
v_call: TRBV7-2
j_call: TRBJ1-2
cdr3_nt: TGTGCCAGCAGCCTCGCCGGAGGGATCGCTAACTATGGCTACACCTTC
cdr3_aa: CASSLAGGIANYGYTF

clone_size: -
d_call: -
v_call: TRBV7-2
j_call: TRBJ2-3
cdr3_nt: TGTGCCAGCAGCTTAGTAGCGGTTAGCACAGATACGCAGTATTTT
cdr3_aa: CASSLVAVSTDTQYF

clone_size: few
d_call: -
v_call: TRBV29-1
j_call: TRBJ1-1
cdr3_nt: TGCAGCGTTGTTTCGACAGCGAACACTGAAGCTTTCTTT
cdr3_aa: CSVVSTANTEAFF

clone_size: -
d_call: TRBD2
v_call: TRBV10-2
j_call: TRBJ2-7
cdr3_nt: TGCGCCAGCAGTCATGGACTAGCGGGAGCAGGGGGTTACGAGCAGTACTTC
cdr3_aa: CASSHGLAGAGGYEQYF

clone_size: -
d_call: -
v_call: TRBV7-2
j_call: TRBJ2-7
cdr3_nt: TGTGCCAGCAGCTCTGGGGGCAGGGCCGACTACGAGCAGTACTTC
cdr3_aa: CASSSGGRADYEQYF

clone_size: -
d_call: TRBD2
v_call: TRBV15
j_call: TRBJ2-3
cdr3_nt: TGTGCCACCCCCTTCGCGAGCGGGGGGGAACCAAGCACAGATACGCAGTATTTT
cdr3_aa: CATPFASGGEPSTDTQYF

clone_size: -
d_call: -
v_call: TRBV13
j_call: TRBJ2-6
cdr3_nt: TGTGCCAGCAGCTTAGAGGGAGGTGGGGCCAACGTCCTGACTTTC
cdr3_aa: CASSLEGGGANVLTF

clone_size: many
d_call: TRBD1
v_call: TRBV7-9
j_call: TRBJ1-1
cdr3_nt: TGTGCCACCCCTCGTTCGGGACAGCAGAACACTGAAGCTTTCTTT
cdr3_aa: CATPRSGQQNTEAFF

clone_size: -
d_call: -
v_call: TRBV15
j_call: TRBJ2-1
cdr3_nt: TGTGCCACCAACCAGGGGAGGGTCTACAATGAGCAGTTCTTC
cdr3_aa: CATNQGRVYNEQFF

clone_size: -
d_call: -
v_call: TRBV30
j_call: TRBJ2-3
cdr3_nt: TGTGCCTGGAAGGGGTTAGGGGTCAGTAGCACAGATACGCAGTATTTT
cdr3_aa: CAWKGLGVSSTDTQYF

clone_size: -
d_call: -
v_call: TRBV5-4
j_call: TRBJ2-1
cdr3_nt: TGTGCCAGCAGCCTTCAGGCAGCCTACAATGAGCAGTTCTTC
cdr3_aa: CASSLQAAYNEQFF

clone_size: -
d_call: TRBD1
v_call: TRBV28
j_call: TRBJ1-2
cdr3_nt: TGTGCCAGCACTGTGACAGGGATAAACTATGGCTACACCTTC
cdr3_aa: CASTVTGINYGYTF

clone_size: many
d_call: -
v_call: TRBV7-2
j_call: TRBJ1-3
cdr3_nt: TGTGCCAGCAGCCAAGACACCTCTGGAAACACCATATATTTT
cdr3_aa: CASSQDTSGNTIYF